Below, 24 T cell receptor beta chains from the same sample are listed, as sequenced in a study of blood T cells in healthy people across ages. Sample-barcoded 5' priming and a J-beta primer mix drove a second PCR of roughly 6 to 12 cycles. In TCRdb, the 5' RACE reads were re-called with MiXCR into one record per CDR3 protein. The sample lists around 1.5 million distinct CDR3 sequences; approximately 59% were seen once. Input material: blood. The receptor set was obtained from a man between 18 and 29 years old in good health.

The chain carries TRBV25-1 and TRBJ2-7; 8 bases are shared with TRBD2. Germline-derived CDR1 and CDR2 are MGHDK and SYGVNS. There are 19 residues in the CDR3. With 2 bases clipped from V and 7 bases from J, the junction kept 22 bases outside the gene matches. The DNA for the CDR3 is TGTGCCAGCAGTGAACTCCCGGAAGGACCAGAGCGGGAGATAAGGGAGCAGTACTTC. Protein product: CASSELPEGPEREIREQYF.

The rearrangement links TRBV28 to TRBJ2-7, with TRBD2 identical over 7 bases. Germline V gene sequence: CDR1 MDHEN, CDR2 SYDVKM. The CDR3 is made up of 14 amino acids. J was trimmed by 0 bases and V by 7 bases; bases with no gene match: 6. CDR3 coding DNA: TGTGCCAGCATCCCTAGCGGCCCCTCCTACGAGCAGTACTTC. As protein: CASIPSGPSYEQYF.

This rearrangement joins TRBV3-1 to TRBJ2-1; TRBD2 is a possible D gene (6 bases). Germline values: CDR1 LGHDT, CDR2 YNNKEL (reference sequence). This CDR3 has 13 amino acids. The germline V and J ends were trimmed by 6 bases and 5 bases, with 11 bases remaining between them. The CDR3 reads CASRTGGDNEQFF. The CDR3 nucleotides are TGTGCCAGCAGAACCGGAGGGGACAATGAGCAGTTCTTC.

The V call is TRBV12-3 or TRBV12-4, the J call TRBJ1-4; possible D gene TRBD1, 5 bases. This CDR3 contains 15 residues. V was pared by 6 bases and J by 3 bases, with 14 bases between. CDR3 residues: CASRHNRDSNEKLFF. CDR3 DNA: TGTGCCAGCAGACACAACCGGGACTCTAATGAAAAACTGTTTTTT.

This clonotype was detected once. The V gene is TRBV29-1, the J gene TRBJ2-5; D not certain. Per germline, CDR1 SQVTM and CDR2 ANQGSEA. The CDR3 is made up of 11 amino acids. Trimming took 8 bases from V and 3 from J, leaving 10 bases between them. The CDR3 nucleotides are TGCAGCCCGAAGTTCAAAGAGACCCAGTACTTC. Translated, it gives CSPKFKETQYF.

The rearrangement uses TRBV20-1 and TRBJ1-5, with TRBD1 matching 9 bases. The V segment lost 6 bases and the J segment 7 bases; nucleotides outside the gene matches: 10. This CDR3 spans 14 amino acids. Germline-derived CDR1 and CDR2 are DFQATT and SNEGSKA (reference sequence). CDR3 bases: TGCAGTGCGGTTAGACAGGGGGTAGGGCAGCCCCAGCATTTT. Amino acids: CSAVRQGVGQPQHF.

The chain employs TRBV20-1 and TRBJ2-7; 8 positions agree with TRBD1. J gave up 7 bases and V 3 bases, and 17 bases lay outside the gene matches. In germline, CDR1 is DFQATT, CDR2 SNEGSKA (reference sequence). This CDR3 comprises 16 residues. The CDR3 is CSASRGGRGPYNEQYF. The DNA of the CDR3 is TGCAGTGCTAGTCGCGGTGGCAGGGGGCCCTACAATGAGCAGTACTTC.

This clonotype has just a few counts. The rearrangement links TRBV27 to TRBJ2-5; TRBD1 or TRBD2 may be the D gene (5 bases each). Trimming stripped 5 bases from V and 5 bases from J, with 15 bases between. CDR1 is MNHEY and CDR2 is SMNVEV in the germline V gene (reference sequence). The CDR3 runs 14 residues. CDR3 loop: CASSGSGSGETQYF. CDR3 bases: TGTGCCAGCAGTGGAAGCGGATCAGGGGAGACCCAGTACTTC.

J is TRBJ1-1 and V is TRBV11-2, with D perhaps TRBD1 (5 bases). The CDR3 has 15 residues. V dropped 4 bases and J dropped 5 bases, with 17 bases sitting between them. Germline lookup yields CDR1 SGHAT and CDR2 FQNNGV. The CDR3 bases are TGTGCCAGCAGCTCCGCCGGGAGGGGTTATACTGAAGCTTTCTTT. Its protein product is CASSSAGRGYTEAFF.

The chain joins TRBV2 to TRBJ2-2, with D hard to call. Germline V gene sequence: CDR1 SNHLY, CDR2 FYNNEI. The CDR3 contains 15 residues. The V end lost 6 bases, the J end lost 1 base, and 12 bases lay between the germline ends. The CDR3 bases are TGTGCCAGCAGGCCCATCAAACGGAACACCGGGGAGCTGTTTTTT. Its protein product is CASRPIKRNTGELFF.

This clonotype came up a few times. The chain is built from TRBV7-9 and TRBJ2-7, with 11 bases identical to TRBD1. This CDR3 has 14 residues. V trimming: 8 bases; J trimming: 1 base; junction bases outside the gene matches: 4. The germline gives CDR1 SEHNR, CDR2 FQNEAQ (reference sequence). The CDR3 protein is CASLGQGVSYEQYF. For the CDR3, the DNA is TGTGCCAGCCTGGGACAGGGGGTTTCCTACGAGCAGTACTTC.

The chain joins TRBV20-1 to TRBJ1-2; no clear D. This CDR3 spans 11 amino acids. The germline gives CDR1 DFQATT, CDR2 SNEGSKA (reference sequence). Trimming removed 7 bases from V and 3 bases from J, with 9 bases in between. Here the CDR3 reads CSVGPHYGYTF. The CDR3 nucleotides are TGCAGTGTAGGACCACACTATGGCTACACCTTC.

The table lists this clonotype with a count of one. The J gene is TRBJ2-3, the V gene TRBV7-9; TRBD2 matches at 10 bases. CDR3 length: 16 residues. Trimming cost V 3 bases and J 5 bases; bases outside gene matches: 8. The germline CDR1 and CDR2 sequences are SEHNR and FQNEAQ (reference sequence). In DNA form, the CDR3 reads TGTGCCAGCAGCTTTCATAGCGGGAGGCCGGGAGATACGCAGTATTTT. Protein product: CASSFHSGRPGDTQYF.

This chain connects TRBV6-2 or TRBV6-3 to TRBJ2-4; 8 bases map to TRBD2. Trimming cost V 7 bases and J 13 bases; bases outside gene matches: 18. This CDR3 is built from 15 residues. Per germline, CDR1 MNHEY and CDR2 SVGEGT. The CDR3 sequence is CASTAPGSGTSEQYF. The CDR3 DNA is TGTGCCAGCACCGCCCCCGGTAGCGGGACTTCAGAGCAGTACTTC.

This chain joins TRBV10-1 and TRBJ2-3, with 9 bases that match TRBD2. The CDR3 contains 15 residues. CDR1 is WNHNN and CDR2 is SYGVQD in the germline V gene (reference sequence). V was clipped by 9 bases and J by 4 bases; unmatched bases: 11. The CDR3 spells CASSPGSGGPDTQYF. As DNA, the CDR3 is TGCGCCAGTTCTCCGGGTAGCGGGGGCCCAGATACGCAGTATTTT.

This chain uses TRBV7-9 with TRBJ2-1; weak D call: TRBD2 (5 bases). This CDR3 comprises 17 residues. CDR1 SEHNR and CDR2 FQNEAQ come from the germline V gene (reference sequence). The V end was cut by 8 bases, the J end by 5 bases, with 25 bases between. The CDR3 spells CASLPSLEGSRHNEQFF. Written as DNA, the CDR3 is TGTGCCAGCCTACCGTCCCTCGAGGGTTCCCGGCACAATGAGCAGTTCTTC.

The chain joins TRBV6-2 or TRBV6-3 to TRBJ2-1, with D perhaps matching TRBD2 (6 bases). CDR3 length equals 17 residues. With 0 bases removed from V and 3 bases from J, the gap between germline ends came to 15 bases. Germline assignment: CDR1 MNHEY and CDR2 SVGEGT. The CDR3 spells CASSYSISSVRYNEQFF. Here the CDR3 DNA reads TGTGCCAGCAGTTACTCGATATCTAGCGTTCGCTACAATGAGCAGTTCTTC.

This chain links TRBV4-3 with TRBJ2-7; D is ambiguous. The CDR3 has 13 amino acids. In germline, CDR1 is LGHNA, CDR2 YSLEER. V was clipped by 1 base and J by 6 bases, with 10 bases between them. The CDR3 nucleotides are TGCGCCAGCAGCCAAGCAACCAGGTTCGAGCAGTACTTC. It is translated as CASSQATRFEQYF.

This clonotype showed up just once. The chain employs TRBV18 and TRBJ2-7; 7 nucleotides match TRBD2. The germline V gene has CDR1 KGHSH and CDR2 LQKENI. The CDR3 covers 15 residues. V was pared by 3 bases and J by 3 bases, with 8 bases of the junction left unmatched. The CDR3 nucleotides are TGTGCCAGCTCACCGGCGGGACTAAATTTCTACGAGCAGTACTTC. Protein sequence: CASSPAGLNFYEQYF.

The chain employs TRBV12-3 or TRBV12-4 and TRBJ1-6; D remains unclear. The CDR3 loop spans 15 amino acids. V shed 6 bases and J shed 5 bases, with 14 bases lying between them. Here the CDR3 DNA reads TGTGCCAGCAGCGCGACGCCCGTTAATAATTCACCCCTCCACTTT. Encoded protein: CASSATPVNNSPLHF.

This clonotype was observed once. The chain has TRBV20-1 and TRBJ2-1; 12 bases align to TRBD2. The V gene end was trimmed by 1 base and the J gene end by 6 bases; junction bases not matched to a gene: 7. Germline assignment: CDR1 DFQATT and CDR2 SNEGSKA (reference sequence). CDR3 length: 16 amino acids. The CDR3 DNA follows: TGCAGTGCTAGAGGCGCCCTAGCGGGAGGGCCCAATGAGCAGTTCTTC. Translating it yields CSARGALAGGPNEQFF.

In its sample, this clonotype was seen a few times. V and J are TRBV20-1 and TRBJ2-3; D might be TRBD2 (6 bases). The CDR3 spans 16 residues. V lost 5 bases, J lost 1 base, and 19 bases lay in between. Germline V gene data show CDR1 as DFQATT and CDR2 as SNEGSKA (reference sequence). CDR3 amino acids: CSASRRDPQGTDTQYF. CDR3 nucleotides: TGCAGTGCTTCCCGGCGGGACCCCCAGGGCACAGATACGCAGTATTTT.

As regards this clonotype: Its ends do not fully match the called genes, so a read error is possible. The chain is built from TRBV4-1 and TRBJ2-2; D may correspond to TRBD1 or TRBD2 (5 bases each). The germline CDR1 and CDR2 sequences are MGHRA and YSYEKL. This CDR3 has 14 residues. The DNA for the CDR3 is TGCGCCAGCAGCCAAGTAGGAAACACCGGGGACCTGTTTTTT. It codes for CASSQVGNTGDLFF.

A few counts support this clonotype. The V gene is TRBV21-1, the J gene TRBJ2-4. The J call could be wrong; TRBJ2-7 is a better fit for the DNA end. TRBV21-1 is designated a pseudogene. The CDR3 contains 13 residues. CDR3 sequence (DNA): TGTGCCAGCAGCATACCAGTCACCTACGAGCAGTACTTC. As protein: CASSIPVTYEQYF.